This TCR beta chain is drawn from a study of blood T cell repertoires in COVID-19. Study context: Samples came from the United States, Italy and Spain, spanning acute and convalescent COVID-19. T cells, B-cell-depleted T cells, or PBMCs supplied cDNA or gDNA.

The CDR3 covers 15 residues. Germline CDR1 is LNHNV and CDR2 is YYDKDF (reference sequence). The V and J ends lost 0 bases and 5 bases respectively, with 10 bases between them. Clones were read by immunoSEQ multiplex PCR, and TCRdb kept only the in-frame ones, dropping some. The sample includes some 200,000 clones, 84% of them seen just once. Sequencing used peripheral blood. The sequence derives from a woman aged 80 or over with active or convalescent COVID-19. The chain links TRBV15 to TRBJ2-2, with a tentative D call TRBD2 (6 bases). The CDR3 DNA sequence: TGTGCCACCAGCAGAGATGGCGGGGAAACCGGGGAGCTGTTTTTT. It yields the protein CATSRDGGETGELFF.